These T cell receptor beta chains were read from a single sample in a study of blood T cell repertoires in COVID-19. This table comes from immunoSEQ multiplex PCR, and its TCRdb copy is limited to in-frame clones, with some not included. The table has over 150,000 clones, approximately 82% seen once; the top ten hold 6.9%. Sequencing input: peripheral blood. The receptors originated from a human donor with acute or convalescent COVID-19. The donor label of this sample is uncertain. Both conserved end residues are part of each CDR3. Fields, in order: J gene, V gene, CDR3 protein.

TRBJ2-7,TRBV7-2,CASSLQDGHYEQYF
TRBJ1-2,TRBV12-5,CASGLGTANYGYTF
TRBJ2-1,TRBV7-3,CASSPNVRDSYNEQFF
TRBJ2-7,TRBV4-1,CASSQDASGSLYEQYF
TRBJ2-4,TRBV20-1,CSARSRRIQYF
TRBJ1-5,TRBV5-1,CASSLGEGNQPQHF
TRBJ1-2,TRBV24-1,CATSDSENRGRGYTF
TRBJ1-1,TRBV5-1,CASSLEQMNTEAFF
TRBJ2-4,TRBV12-2,CAKEGTPVAKNIQYF
TRBJ1-1,TRBV30,CAWSVRTGGNTEAFF
TRBJ1-6,TRBV5-1,CASSTADGGFNSPLHF
TRBJ1-1,TRBV2,CASRLQGAFANTEAFF
TRBJ2-1,TRBV19,CASSGARDRAYNEQFF
TRBJ1-6,TRBV6-6,CASSYSTGGGSPLHF
TRBJ2-3,TRBV27,CASRLRGQFSDTQYF
TRBJ2-1,TRBV7-2,CASSLNRGDYNEQFF
TRBJ2-7,TRBV6-5,CASSLTGSYEQYF
TRBJ1-1,TRBV5-1,CASSPEAGGYTEAFF
TRBJ1-5,TRBV10-3,CAISESTGDNQPQHF
TRBJ2-1,TRBV15,CATSRGAIIPNEQFF
TRBJ1-3,TRBV6-5,CASSYSSEASGNTIYF
TRBJ1-2,TRBV5-5,CASSFPTGGHYGYTF
TRBJ2-7,TRBV6-5,CASSYSGGISYEQYF
TRBJ2-1,TRBV6-2/TRBV6-3,CASSYSTAGGRDEQFF
TRBJ2-5,TRBV10-1,CASRPTGGNGLETQYF
TRBJ2-1,TRBV18,CASSPPAAGTYNEQFF
TRBJ2-7,TRBV12-3/TRBV12-4,CASSLLASYEQYF
TRBJ2-5,TRBV7-2,CASSKSYSQETQYF
TRBJ2-1,TRBV2,CASSVGPNEQFF
TRBJ1-1,TRBV4-2,CASSQVNRGDTEAFF
TRBJ2-7,TRBV10-2,CASSHLAGGLYEQYF
TRBJ1-6,TRBV5-1,CASRGEQGASPLHF
TRBJ2-7,TRBV9,CASSVDPGAGYEQYF
TRBJ1-2,TRBV27,CASRRQGRGYGYTF
TRBJ1-5,TRBV28,CASSPTRSRNQPQHF
TRBJ2-3,TRBV11-3,CASSLGSSTGTDTQYF
TRBJ2-5,TRBV30,CACLSPGQGRETQYF
TRBJ2-5,TRBV5-1,CASSLSVPPETQYF
TRBJ1-2,TRBV27,CASSFSSGTGTYGYTF
TRBJ1-4,TRBV5-1,CASRKGSDEKLFF
TRBJ1-5,TRBV5-1,CASSAGTGANQPQHF
TRBJ1-2,TRBV10-3,CAISLYGGGYTF
TRBJ2-7,TRBV21-1,CASSKVGTGVYEQYF
TRBJ2-3,TRBV7-8,CASSSSWLAGSVDTQYF
TRBJ2-2,TRBV27,CASSFLTGTPGELFF
TRBJ2-2,TRBV7-9,CASSLARASGVTGELFF
TRBJ2-3,TRBV7-3,CASSSRGGGLGTDTQYF
TRBJ1-4,TRBV5-4,CASSPGQFGEKLFF